The 26 T cell receptor beta chains below were found in one sample sequenced in a study of blood T cell repertoires in COVID-19. Generated by immunoSEQ multiplex PCR, the TCRdb table keeps only in-frame clones and is missing some. The profile shows 30,000 to 45,000 clones, roughly 88% of them singletons. The source material was peripheral blood. The source is a man in his sixties with active COVID-19.

This clone was counted a single time. The rearrangement joins TRBV11-1 to TRBJ1-1; D is perhaps TRBD1 (5 bases). This CDR3 contains 15 residues. The germline gives CDR1 SGHAT, CDR2 FQDESV (reference sequence). V was trimmed by 5 bases and J by 0 bases, leaving 13 bases between them. The CDR3 loop reads CASSGTGTVNTEAFF. The CDR3 DNA reads TGTGCCAGCAGCGGAACCGGGACTGTGAACACTGAAGCTTTCTTT.

The genes are TRBV28 and TRBJ1-1; 8 bases line up with TRBD1. CDR3 length: 15 residues. The germline V gene encodes CDR1 MDHEN and CDR2 SYDVKM. V lost 8 bases, J lost 1 base, and 9 bases stayed unmatched. The CDR3 nucleotides are TGTGCCAGCCCCCCCGCGGACAGGGAGAACACTGAAGCTTTCTTT. It specifies CASPPADRENTEAFF.

The rearrangement joins TRBV3-1 (or the pseudogene TRBV3-2) to TRBJ2-1; 10 positions match TRBD2. The germline CDR1 and CDR2 sequences are LGHDT and YNNKEL (reference sequence). The V segment lost 4 bases and the J segment 4 bases; nucleotides outside the gene matches: 4. The CDR3 is 15 residues long. The CDR3 is CASSLAGGGYNEQFF. DNA for the CDR3: TGTGCCAGCAGCCTAGCGGGAGGTGGGTACAATGAGCAGTTCTTC.

This chain links TRBV5-1 with TRBJ1-6; D is perhaps TRBD1 (5 bases). Germline CDR1 is SGHRS and CDR2 is YFSETQ. The CDR3 loop spans 16 amino acids. Trimming pared 7 bases from V and 8 bases from J, leaving 22 bases between. The CDR3 protein is CASFLRPGGDDSPLHF. The CDR3 DNA is TGCGCCAGCTTCCTCCGGCCGGGGGGGGACGATTCACCCCTCCACTTT.

The chain couples TRBV9 to TRBJ1-2, with 7 bases aligning to TRBD1. Looked up from germline, CDR1 is SGDLS and CDR2 is YYNGEE. After removal of 2 bases from V and 0 bases from J, the junction contained 13 bases not matched to a gene. The CDR3 consists of 18 residues. The CDR3 is CASSVAPRGPTSNYGYTF. CDR3 coding DNA: TGTGCCAGCAGCGTCGCACCTAGGGGGCCCACCTCTAACTATGGCTACACCTTC.

The CDR3 sequence is CASSRSGSWNEQFF. The CDR3 DNA follows: TGTGCCAGCAGCAGAAGCGGGAGTTGGAATGAGCAGTTCTTC. V and J are TRBV14 and TRBJ2-1, with 8 bases identical to TRBD2. The CDR3 totals 14 residues. Germline CDR1 SGHDN, CDR2 FVKESK. The trim removed 5 bases at V and 7 bases at J, leaving 7 bases unmatched.

The chain links TRBV4-3 to TRBJ2-2, with D perhaps matching TRBD2 (5 bases). The CDR3 has 14 amino acids. V was trimmed by 1 base and J by 7 bases, leaving 10 bases between them. CDR1 and CDR2 (germline): LGHNA, YSLEER. CDR3 nucleotide sequence: TGCGCCAGCAGCCAAGGGACGGGGTTCGGGGAGCTGTTTTTT. Amino acids: CASSQGTGFGELFF.

The V gene is TRBV28, the J gene TRBJ2-2, with D possibly being TRBD1 (6 bases). The CDR3 covers 14 residues. Germline assignment: CDR1 MDHEN and CDR2 SYDVKM. Trimming pared 8 bases from V and 2 bases from J, leaving 12 bases between. The chain's CDR3 is CASGYRVNTGELFF. CDR3 bases: TGTGCCAGCGGTTACAGGGTAAACACCGGGGAGCTGTTTTTT.

The chain carries TRBV19 and TRBJ2-6; D possibly corresponds to TRBD2 (6 bases). The CDR3 runs to 16 residues. The germline gives CDR1 LNHDA, CDR2 SQIVND (reference sequence). Trimming removed 5 bases from V and 1 base from J, with 12 bases in between. CDR3 sequence: CASSPRGGSGANVLTF. The DNA for the CDR3 is TGTGCCAGTAGTCCCCGGGGAGGTTCTGGGGCCAACGTCCTGACTTTC.

V gene TRBV3-1 (or the pseudogene TRBV3-2) combines with J gene TRBJ2-2; perhaps TRBD2 as D (6 bases). The CDR3 spans 16 residues. Germline V CDR1 and CDR2: LGHDT, YNNKEL (reference sequence). With 4 bases removed from V and 6 bases from J, the gap between germline ends came to 18 bases. Here the CDR3 DNA reads TGTGCCAGCAGCCTCAAAGGAGGGGCAAGGGCCGGGGAGCTGTTTTTT. Amino acids: CASSLKGGARAGELFF.

The chain joins TRBV11-3 to TRBJ2-3; no clear D. CDR1 SGHNT and CDR2 YENEEA come from the germline V gene. Trimming took off 4 bases at V and 5 bases at J, with 10 bases between the two ends. The CDR3 is 13 residues long. The CDR3 nucleotides read TGTGCCAGCAGCTCCCGACTGGGAGATACGCAGTATTTT. This translates into CASSSRLGDTQYF.

The chain combines TRBV11-2 with TRBJ2-1, with a weak D call TRBD2 (5 bases). The V end lost 6 bases, the J end lost 6 bases, and 24 bases lay between the germline ends. CDR1 SGHAT and CDR2 FQNNGV come from the germline V gene. The CDR3 has 17 amino acids. CDR3 region: CASSLGLSGLKPNEQFF. CDR3 in DNA: TGTGCCAGCAGTTTGGGGTTATCCGGACTGAAGCCCAATGAGCAGTTCTTC.

The chain joins TRBV4-1 to TRBJ2-1, with 10 bases matching TRBD1. CDR3 length equals 16 residues. The ends lost 4 bases at V and 7 bases at J; junction bases unmatched: 10. The germline gives CDR1 MGHRA, CDR2 YSYEKL. The CDR3 DNA reads as TGCGCCAGCAGCCGTATAGGGACAGGGGCCAAAAATGAGCAGTTCTTC. It specifies CASSRIGTGAKNEQFF.

This clone was seen a few times. The J gene is TRBJ2-7, the V gene TRBV2, with 7 positions matching TRBD1. Per the germline V gene, CDR1 is SNHLY and CDR2 is FYNNEI. The CDR3 has 15 amino acids. J gave up 2 bases and V 1 base, and 5 bases lay outside the gene matches. The CDR3 region is CASSEGRGSTYEQYF. In DNA, the CDR3 is TGTGCCAGCAGTGAAGGCAGGGGGTCTACCTACGAGCAGTACTTC.

The chain carries TRBV2 and TRBJ2-7; D might be TRBD1 (5 bases). Germline-derived CDR1 and CDR2 are SNHLY and FYNNEI. This CDR3 has 13 amino acids. Trimming removed 7 bases at V and 1 base at J, with 11 bases between. The CDR3 coding sequence is TGTGCCAGCACTGTGACAGCATCCTACGAGCAGTACTTC. Translating gives CASTVTASYEQYF.

The CDR3: CASSRTGGYNEQFF. The CDR3, as DNA: TGTGCCAGCTCGCGGACGGGGGGCTACAATGAGCAGTTCTTC. The rearrangement links TRBV18 to TRBJ2-1; TRBD2 aligns across 7 bases. Germline loops: CDR1 KGHSH, CDR2 LQKENI. V was pared by 6 bases and J by 3 bases, with 5 bases of the junction left unmatched. The CDR3 totals 14 residues.

The chain employs TRBV7-9 and TRBJ2-3, with a possible D match to TRBD1 (6 bases). The CDR3 contains 16 residues. V was shortened by 3 bases and J by 1 base, with 14 bases between the two germline ends. CDR1 SEHNR and CDR2 FQNEAQ come from the germline V gene (reference sequence). CDR3 DNA sequence: TGTGCCAGCAGCTTCGTCACAGGGATGGGCACAGATACGCAGTATTTT. It codes for CASSFVTGMGTDTQYF.

This clone occurred a few times. The rearrangement joins TRBV12-3 or TRBV12-4 to TRBJ2-1, with TRBD2 as a possible D gene (6 bases). Trimming removed 5 bases from V and 5 bases from J, with 10 bases in between. This CDR3 has 13 amino acids. CDR3 DNA sequence: TGTGCCAGCAGTGTAACGGGGGACAATGAGCAGTTCTTC. This translates into CASSVTGDNEQFF.

The J gene is TRBJ2-7, the V gene TRBV7-3; D is possibly TRBD1 (6 bases). Germline CDR1 and CDR2: SGHTA and FQGTGA. Trimming shortened V by 9 bases and J by 5 bases, and 23 bases separated the two germline ends. The CDR3 runs 15 residues. The CDR3 DNA is TGTGCCAGGTTATTTTCAGGGGTATGGCACGACGAGCAGTACTTC. Protein sequence: CARLFSGVWHDEQYF. Combining the CDR3 with reference TRBV7-3 and TRBJ2-7 gives the whole variable domain GAGVSQTPSNKVTEKGKYVELRCDPISGHTALYWYRQSLGQGPEFLIYFQGTGAADDSGLPNDRFFAVRPEGSVSTLKIQRTERGDSAVYLCARLFSGVWHDEQYFGPGTRLTVT.

The chain uses TRBV4-3 and TRBJ1-5, with 11 bases lining up with TRBD1. This CDR3 has 14 amino acids. V shed 4 bases and J 5 bases; nucleotides not matched to a gene: 1. CDR1 is LGHNA and CDR2 is YSLEER in the germline V gene. CDR3 nucleotides: TGCGCCAGCAGCCCGGGACAGGGGGATCAGCCCCAGCATTTT. This gives the protein CASSPGQGDQPQHF.

The V and J genes are TRBV3-1 (or the pseudogene TRBV3-2) and TRBJ2-7, with 7 bases lining up with TRBD2. The V gene's germline CDR1 is LGHDT and CDR2 YNNKEL (reference sequence). V shed 0 bases, J shed 3 bases, and the junction held 2 bases outside the gene matches. CDR3 length equals 14 residues. The DNA for the CDR3 is TGTGCCAGCAGCCAAGATCGCGGGAGCTACGAGCAGTACTTC. This sequence encodes CASSQDRGSYEQYF.

The chain has TRBV28 and TRBJ2-7; D call uncertain. Per the germline V gene, CDR1 is MDHEN and CDR2 is SYDVKM. Trimming pared 2 bases from V and 0 bases from J, leaving 11 bases between. The CDR3 sequence is 15 residues long. The CDR3 nucleotides are TGTGCCAGCAGTTTAGCACAGTATAACTCCTACGAGCAGTACTTC. As protein: CASSLAQYNSYEQYF.

V is TRBV6-5 and J is TRBJ2-7; unclear D gene. Germline lookup yields CDR1 MNHEY and CDR2 SVGAGI. The length of the CDR3 is 12 residues. Trimming left V 7 bases short and J 3 bases short, with 10 bases between. The CDR3 sequence: CASNLVDYEQYF. Written as DNA, the CDR3 is TGTGCCAGCAACCTAGTTGACTACGAGCAGTACTTC.

V is TRBV30 and J is TRBJ1-5; no reliable D call. This CDR3 has 13 amino acids. Germline V gene sequence: CDR1 GTSNPN, CDR2 SVGIG (reference sequence). The V end lost 4 bases, the J end lost 5 bases, and 12 bases lay between the germline ends. CDR3: CAWKGRRDQPQHF. The CDR3 coding sequence is TGTGCCTGGAAAGGCAGGCGGGATCAGCCCCAGCATTTT. The variable domain in full, completed from reference TRBV30 and TRBJ1-5, reads SQTIHQWPATLVQPVGSPLSLECTVEGTSNPNLYWYRQAAGRGLQLLFYSVGIGQISSEVPQNLSASRPQDRQFILSSKKLLLSDSGFYLCAWKGRRDQPQHFGDGTRLSIL.

CDR3 sequence (DNA): TGTGCCAGCAGCTGGGGGACAGGTATTTACGAGCAGTACTTC. This gives the protein CASSWGTGIYEQYF. The rearrangement links TRBV25-1 to TRBJ2-7, with TRBD1 matching over 8 bases. Germline CDR1 and CDR2: MGHDK and SYGVNS. The CDR3 sequence is 14 residues long. V dropped 6 bases and J dropped 4; count of bases not matched to a gene: 8.

The gene calls are TRBV7-3 and TRBJ2-5; 8 positions agree with TRBD2. V dropped 4 bases and J dropped 6; count of bases not matched to a gene: 10. Germline assignment: CDR1 SGHTA and CDR2 FQGTGA. This CDR3 is built from 15 residues. The CDR3 protein is CASSSTSGNIQTQYF. CDR3 DNA sequence: TGTGCCAGCAGCTCCACTAGCGGTAATATACAGACCCAGTACTTC.